The text below deals with one T cell receptor beta chain. Antigen specificity is unknown. The data are from a study of cytomegalovirus exposure and HLA in healthy donors. The study, taken as a whole, reports: It was 150 to 200 TCR beta chains that were listed as cytomegalovirus-associated. Association with HLA alleles at 0.05 false discovery rate was found for roughly 17,000 TCR beta sequences in a later analysis.

This CDR3 has 14 residues. Germline CDR1 reads MDHEN; CDR2 reads SYDVKM. Trimming pared 4 bases from V and 0 bases from J, leaving 9 bases between. PCR amplification relied on 60 Vbeta primers (plus 13 Jbeta primers). Libraries were prepared by immunoSEQ multiplex PCR; TCRdb keeps only in-frame clonotypes and omits some of them. The sample lists about 160,000 clones, 80% to 85% occurring once. The origin of this receptor is a girl aged 2 to 10 in good health and CMV-seropositive. This rearrangement joins TRBV28 to TRBJ1-2; D unclear. The sample taken for sequencing was PBMCs. This chain's CDR3 is CASSSVPANYGYTF. Here the CDR3 DNA reads TGTGCCAGCAGTTCGGTTCCGGCTAACTATGGCTACACCTTC.